Below, 21 T cell receptor beta chains from the same sample are listed, as sequenced in a study of cytomegalovirus exposure and HLA in healthy donors. It was with 60 Vbeta and 13 Jbeta primers that the PCR ran. This table comes from immunoSEQ multiplex PCR, and its TCRdb copy is limited to in-frame clones, with some not included. Among around 200,000 clones listed, over 60% were seen once. The sequenced sample was PBMCs. All receptors come from a woman aged 45-65 years in good health and CMV-seronegative.

The J gene is TRBJ1-5, the V gene TRBV28; maybe TRBD1 (6 bases). Germline-derived CDR1 and CDR2 are MDHEN and SYDVKM. The V and J ends lost 4 bases and 7 bases respectively, with 17 bases between them. This CDR3 comprises 15 residues. CDR3 coding DNA: TGTGCCAGCAGTTCCCGGGACATCCGTCGACAGCCCCAGCATTTT. It encodes CASSSRDIRRQPQHF. The entire variable domain, with the rest obtained from reference TRBV28 and TRBJ1-5, is as follows: DVKVTQSSRYLVKRTGEKVFLECVQDMDHENMFWYRQDPGLGLRLIYFSYDVKMKEKGDIPEGYSVSREKKERFSLILESASTNQTSMYLCASSSRDIRRQPQHFGDGTRLSIL.

This clone has just one count. The chain recombines TRBV29-1 with TRBJ1-1; D might be TRBD1 (6 bases). This CDR3 has 12 amino acids. Germline V gene lookup returns CDR1 SQVTM and CDR2 ANQGSEA. V gave up 5 bases and J gave up 5 bases, with 12 bases separating them. DNA of the CDR3: TGCAGCGTTAGCCTACAGGGAACTGAAGCTTTCTTT. Translating gives CSVSLQGTEAFF. Using reference TRBV29-1 and TRBJ1-1 for the parts outside the CDR3, the full variable domain is SAVISQKPSRDICQRGTSLTIQCQVDSQVTMMFWYRQQPGQSLTLIATANQGSEATYESGFVIDKFPISRPNLTFSTLTVSNMSPEDSSIYLCSVSLQGTEAFFGQGTRLTVV.

The chain combines TRBV6-5 with TRBJ2-1; unclear D gene. The length of the CDR3 is 13 residues. Germline CDR1 is MNHEY and CDR2 is SVGAGI. Trimming took 8 bases from V and 0 from J, leaving 8 bases between them. CDR3 bases: TGTGCCAGCTCCTCGGGCTCCTACAATGAGCAGTTCTTC. This codes for CASSSGSYNEQFF.

J is TRBJ2-3 and V is TRBV9; possibly TRBD1 for D (5 bases). The ends were cut back, 1 base at V and 1 base at J, with 7 bases in the middle. This CDR3 has 14 amino acids. From germline, CDR1 is SGDLS and CDR2 YYNGEE. CDR3 DNA sequence: TGTGCCAGCAGCGTAAGCAGGGGCACAGATACGCAGTATTTT. This gives the protein CASSVSRGTDTQYF.

CDR3 bases: TGTGCCAGCAGTTCGAGAGAGACCCAGTACTTC. Residues: CASSSRETQYF. The chain couples TRBV6-6 to TRBJ2-5; D gene uncertain. V was shortened by 4 bases and J by 4 bases, with 4 bases between the two germline ends. The CDR3 runs to 11 residues. Per germline, CDR1 MNHNY and CDR2 SVGAGI (reference sequence).

The chain joins TRBV11-3 to TRBJ2-5; D is ambiguous. V lost 5 bases and J lost 5, with 18 bases in between. CDR3 length: 15 residues. Germline-derived CDR1 and CDR2 are SGHNT and YENEEA. The CDR3: CASSPAEEFTETQYF. The CDR3 DNA reads TGTGCCAGCAGCCCCGCAGAGGAATTTACGGAGACCCAGTACTTC.

This chain connects TRBV11-2 to TRBJ2-6; maybe TRBD1 (6 bases). With 5 bases removed from V and 10 bases from J, the gap between germline ends came to 12 bases. The germline V gene encodes CDR1 SGHAT and CDR2 FQNNGV. CDR3 length: 13 amino acids. The CDR3 reads CASSPGTRNVLTF. CDR3 coding DNA: TGTGCCAGCAGCCCCGGGACAAGAAACGTCCTGACTTTC.

The chain recombines TRBV28 with TRBJ1-1; D possibly corresponds to TRBD1 (5 bases). V lost 6 bases to trimming and J lost 3 bases, with 29 bases between them. Germline assignment: CDR1 MDHEN and CDR2 SYDVKM. The CDR3 spans 19 residues. The CDR3 region is CASSLTHWRGNSWDTEAFF. Written as DNA, the CDR3 is TGTGCCAGCAGCCTAACCCACTGGAGGGGAAATAGTTGGGACACTGAAGCTTTCTTT.

The chain joins TRBV6-5 to TRBJ2-1, with 12 bases lining up with TRBD2. CDR1 MNHEY and CDR2 SVGAGI come from the germline V gene. Trimming at V came to 6 bases and at J to 6 bases, leaving 6 bases not matched to a gene. The CDR3 loop spans 15 amino acids. This chain's CDR3 is CASSLGLAGTNEQFF. The DNA of the CDR3 is TGTGCCAGCAGCCTAGGACTAGCGGGGACCAATGAGCAGTTCTTC.

The chain recombines TRBV5-5 with TRBJ1-4, with no clear D. The CDR3 length is 16 residues. V lost 2 bases and J 6 bases, leaving 17 bases between the germline ends. Germline CDR1 SGHKS, CDR2 YYEKEE (reference sequence). The CDR3 reads CASSFLALVGDEKLFF. The DNA of the CDR3 is TGTGCCAGCAGCTTCTTGGCTCTGGTGGGAGATGAAAAACTGTTTTTT.

This clone showed up just once. The DNA for the CDR3 is TGTGCCAGTAGTATCCAACAGGGTTACTATGGCTACACCTTC. Its translation is CASSIQQGYYGYTF. The rearrangement joins TRBV19 to TRBJ1-2; tentatively, D is TRBD1 (6 bases). Trimming pared 3 bases from V and 3 bases from J, leaving 11 bases between. The germline V gene has CDR1 LNHDA and CDR2 SQIVND (reference sequence). The CDR3 runs 14 residues.

Only a few counts were recorded for this clone. V is TRBV28 and J is TRBJ1-1; a weak D match, TRBD1 (5 bases). Germline V gene data show CDR1 as MDHEN and CDR2 as SYDVKM. The CDR3 loop spans 12 amino acids. V lost 4 bases and J lost 7, with 10 bases in between. CDR3 in DNA: TGTGCCAGCAGTTCCGGGGGGGGTGAAGCTTTCTTT. This gives the protein CASSSGGGEAFF.

The chain employs TRBV2 and TRBJ2-7; D unclear. The length of the CDR3 is 12 residues. The V end was cut by 5 bases, the J end by 2 bases, with 7 bases between. Per the germline V gene, CDR1 is SNHLY and CDR2 is FYNNEI. In DNA form, the CDR3 reads TGTGCCAGCAGTCCCTCCCCCTACGAGCAGTACTTC. It codes for CASSPSPYEQYF.

The chain uses TRBV7-9 and TRBJ1-1; 10 bases match TRBD1. The CDR3 covers 18 residues. The germline gives CDR1 SEHNR, CDR2 FQNEAQ (reference sequence). V shed 1 base, J shed 4 bases, and the junction held 12 bases outside the gene matches. CDR3 coding DNA: TGTGCCAGCAGCTTAGACTCCACCCGGGACAGGGGCGGCACTGAAGCTTTCTTT. Encoded protein: CASSLDSTRDRGGTEAFF.

The J gene is TRBJ2-2, the V gene TRBV30; 9 positions agree with TRBD2. This CDR3 contains 14 residues. The junction had 5 bases not matched to a gene; V was cut back by 4 bases and J by 5 bases. CDR1 and CDR2 (germline): GTSNPN, SVGIG (reference sequence). For the CDR3, the DNA is TGTGCCTGGACCGGGACTAGCTTGACCGGGGAGCTGTTTTTT. It is translated as CAWTGTSLTGELFF.

The chain has TRBV19 and TRBJ1-1; 8 bases are shared with TRBD1. J lost 7 bases, V lost 5 bases, and 9 bases had no gene match. The CDR3 covers 14 residues. Germline V lookup: CDR1 LNHDA, CDR2 SQIVND (reference sequence). The DNA of the CDR3 is TGTGCCAGTAGTCCAGGACAGGGTTTGAATGAAGCTTTCTTT. It encodes CASSPGQGLNEAFF.

The V gene is TRBV28, the J gene TRBJ2-1; the D gene is possibly TRBD2 (5 bases). V was clipped by 3 bases and J by 0 bases, with 9 bases between them. The CDR3 consists of 15 residues. The germline V gene has CDR1 MDHEN and CDR2 SYDVKM. In DNA form, the CDR3 reads TGTGCCAGCAGTTTCGGTGGGAGCTCCTACAATGAGCAGTTCTTC. It codes for CASSFGGSSYNEQFF.

V gene TRBV19 combines with J gene TRBJ1-2; 7 bases fit TRBD1. The length of the CDR3 is 13 residues. From germline, CDR1 is LNHDA and CDR2 SQIVND (reference sequence). The V gene end was trimmed by 10 bases and the J gene end by 8 bases; junction bases not matched to a gene: 13. The CDR3 region is CAINDRAEVGYTF. The CDR3 DNA follows: TGTGCCATTAACGACAGGGCGGAGGTCGGCTACACCTTC.

This clone was observed a handful of times. The CDR3 DNA reads TGTGCCAGTACCACCCGGGTCTCCGGGACTCTGTACGAGCAGTACTTC. Translated, it gives CASTTRVSGTLYEQYF. This chain links TRBV19 with TRBJ2-7, with TRBD2 as a possible D gene (6 bases). Germline CDR1 reads LNHDA; CDR2 reads SQIVND (reference sequence). Trimming took off 7 bases at V and 4 bases at J, with 23 bases between the two ends. The CDR3 covers 16 residues.

This chain links TRBV14 with TRBJ2-3; 8 nucleotides line up with TRBD2. The CDR3 length is 14 residues. Germline CDR1 is SGHDN and CDR2 is FVKESK. V was pared by 1 base and J by 5 bases, with 2 bases of the junction left unmatched. Here the CDR3 reads CASSQVAGRDTQYF. For the CDR3, the DNA is TGTGCCAGCAGCCAAGTAGCGGGACGAGATACGCAGTATTTT.

V usage is TRBV10-3 and J usage is TRBJ2-2, with 10 positions matching TRBD2. The CDR3 totals 17 residues. V was clipped by 2 bases and J by 0 bases; unmatched bases: 3. The germline V gene has CDR1 ENHRY and CDR2 SYGVKD. This CDR3 is CAISELAGAPNTGELFF. The DNA of the CDR3 is TGTGCCATCAGTGAGCTAGCGGGGGCTCCGAACACCGGGGAGCTGTTTTTT.